Below, 28 T cell receptor beta chains from the same sample are listed, as sequenced in a study of shared clonotypes between healthy human individuals. Measured with immunoSEQ multiplex PCR; TCRdb has only the in-frame clones, and not every one. The table includes about 600,000 clones, about 97% detected once. Sequencing was carried out using naive CD4+ T cells sorted from blood. As for subset: CD45RA+ positively selected. These receptors came from a woman aged 25-40 years in good health.

V is TRBV28 and J is TRBJ2-3, with 12 nucleotides matching TRBD2. With V trimmed by 4 bases and J by 2 bases, 4 bases remained unmatched. CDR1 is MDHEN and CDR2 is SYDVKM in the germline V gene. The CDR3 sequence is 16 residues long. In DNA form, the CDR3 reads TGTGCCAGCAGTTCCGGACTAGCGGGAATCACAGATACGCAGTATTTT. It yields the protein CASSSGLAGITDTQYF.

V and J are TRBV9 and TRBJ2-1; 12 bases fit TRBD2. Looked up from germline, CDR1 is SGDLS and CDR2 is YYNGEE. The CDR3 loop spans 14 amino acids. Trimming at V came to 4 bases and at J to 10 bases, leaving 6 bases not matched to a gene. The DNA for the CDR3 is TGTGCCAGCAGCCCCCGGACTAGCGGGGCAGAGCAGTTCTTC. Translated, it gives CASSPRTSGAEQFF.

The chain uses TRBV6-5 and TRBJ2-5; no reliable D call. Germline V gene lookup returns CDR1 MNHEY and CDR2 SVGAGI. The CDR3 has 14 residues. With 0 bases removed from V and 5 bases from J, the gap between germline ends came to 10 bases. CDR3 amino acids: CASSYSGWIETQYF. The CDR3 coding sequence is TGTGCCAGCAGTTACTCGGGTTGGATCGAGACCCAGTACTTC.

The chain couples TRBV5-1 to TRBJ1-6; a weak D match, TRBD1 (6 bases). The germline V gene encodes CDR1 SGHRS and CDR2 YFSETQ. The CDR3 sequence is 13 residues long. The V and J ends lost 7 bases and 5 bases respectively, with 10 bases between them. CDR3: CASGAGDNSPLHF. In DNA, the CDR3 is TGCGCCAGCGGGGCAGGGGATAATTCACCCCTCCACTTT.

This chain links TRBV7-9 with TRBJ2-5; unclear D gene. This CDR3 has 15 residues. CDR1 and CDR2 (germline): SEHNR, FQNEAQ (reference sequence). Trimming took 0 bases from V and 3 from J, leaving 11 bases between them. For the CDR3, the DNA is TGTGCCAGCAGCTTAGCGCGAATTGCGGAAGAGACCCAGTACTTC. Translating it yields CASSLARIAEETQYF.

The chain links TRBV2 to TRBJ2-1; 11 nucleotides align to TRBD2. With V trimmed by 9 bases and J by 0 bases, 4 bases remained unmatched. Germline CDR1 and CDR2: SNHLY and FYNNEI. The CDR3 contains 15 residues. This CDR3 is CASTSGSRSYNEQFF. The DNA for the CDR3 is TGTGCCAGTACTAGCGGGAGTCGCTCCTACAATGAGCAGTTCTTC.

This rearrangement joins TRBV25-1 to TRBJ2-3; D gene uncertain. CDR3 length: 11 residues. Trimming took off 5 bases at V and 5 bases at J, with 5 bases between the two ends. The germline V gene has CDR1 MGHDK and CDR2 SYGVNS. The CDR3 spells CASSRGDTQYF. In DNA form, the CDR3 reads TGTGCCAGCAGTAGAGGAGATACGCAGTATTTT.

This chain joins TRBV18 and TRBJ2-2, with TRBD2 matching over 13 bases. CDR1 is KGHSH and CDR2 is LQKENI in the germline V gene. This CDR3 comprises 16 residues. J lost 6 bases, V lost 5 bases, and 6 bases had no gene match. Here the CDR3 DNA reads TGTGCCAGCTCATTACGGACTAGCGGGAGAGCCGGGGAGCTGTTTTTT. This codes for CASSLRTSGRAGELFF.

The J gene is TRBJ2-7, the V gene TRBV5-4; D ambiguous. Per the germline V gene, CDR1 is SGHNT and CDR2 is YYREEE (reference sequence). V was clipped by 2 bases and J by 2 bases, with 23 bases between them. The length of the CDR3 is 18 residues. The CDR3 reads CASSFHRPALVLTYEQYF. CDR3 DNA: TGTGCCAGCAGCTTCCACCGACCGGCGCTCGTTCTCACCTACGAGCAGTACTTC.

The chain has TRBV27 and TRBJ1-4; 8 bases agree with TRBD1. V trimming: 6 bases; J trimming: 8 bases; junction bases outside the gene matches: 2. CDR3 length equals 12 residues. Germline V lookup: CDR1 MNHEY, CDR2 SMNVEV (reference sequence). The CDR3 protein is CASSRTGEKLFF. DNA of the CDR3: TGTGCCAGCAGCAGGACAGGGGAAAAACTGTTTTTT.

The rearrangement uses TRBV18 and TRBJ1-6, with D possibly matching TRBD1 (6 bases). The germline CDR1 and CDR2 sequences are KGHSH and LQKENI. The V end lost 6 bases, the J end lost 8 bases, and 17 bases lay between the germline ends. The CDR3 loop spans 15 amino acids. The CDR3 DNA sequence: TGTGCCAGCTCCCACCGGGACAACGGGGATTCACCCCTCCACTTT. Translation: CASSHRDNGDSPLHF.

This chain links TRBV7-6 with TRBJ2-1, with 7 positions matching TRBD2. The CDR3 extends over 15 amino acids. Looked up from germline, CDR1 is SGHVS and CDR2 is FNYEAQ. V shed 5 bases, J shed 8 bases, and the junction held 12 bases outside the gene matches. CDR3 loop: CASSQLGEGRHEQFF. CDR3 DNA sequence: TGTGCCAGCAGCCAGTTAGGGGAGGGGCGTCATGAGCAGTTCTTC.

The chain links TRBV4-1 to TRBJ1-1; no reliable D call. The V gene's germline CDR1 is MGHRA and CDR2 YSYEKL. Trimming shortened V by 0 bases and J by 3 bases, and 11 bases separated the two germline ends. The CDR3 has 15 residues. This chain's CDR3 is CASSQDRTEHTEAFF. The CDR3 coding sequence is TGCGCCAGCAGCCAAGATCGCACAGAACACACTGAAGCTTTCTTT.

The chain is built from TRBV18 and TRBJ2-6, with D unclear. The CDR3 spans 15 residues. Trimming cost V 4 bases and J 0 bases, with 7 bases left between them. CDR1 KGHSH and CDR2 LQKENI come from the germline V gene. CDR3: CASSRGSSGANVLTF. CDR3 nucleotide sequence: TGTGCCAGCTCACGTGGCTCCTCTGGGGCCAACGTCCTGACTTTC.

The gene calls are TRBV9 and TRBJ2-5, with D perhaps assigned TRBD1 or TRBD2 (6 bases each). Trimming pared 3 bases from V and 1 base from J, leaving 16 bases between. The V gene's germline CDR1 is SGDLS and CDR2 YYNGEE. This CDR3 contains 16 residues. CDR3 DNA: TGTGCCAGCAGCGGAAGGCATAGGGGGGTCCAAGAGACCCAGTACTTC. Translation: CASSGRHRGVQETQYF.

The chain joins TRBV7-2 to TRBJ2-1; 9 bases are shared with TRBD2. Germline trimming cut 6 bases from V and 8 bases from J; bases unmatched to any gene: 11. CDR1 is SGHTA and CDR2 is FQGNSA in the germline V gene. The CDR3 runs 15 residues. The CDR3: CASRDWGSGRDEQFF. The CDR3 DNA follows: TGTGCCAGCAGAGATTGGGGTAGCGGGAGAGATGAGCAGTTCTTC.

This chain joins TRBV5-1 and TRBJ2-2; D remains ambiguous. CDR3 size: 15 residues. Between the trimmed V and J ends, which lost 0 bases and 4 bases, there was a span of 10 bases. Germline V gene sequence: CDR1 SGHRS, CDR2 YFSETQ. CDR3 DNA: TGCGCCAGCAGCTTGGACAACAGAGTCACCGGGGAGCTGTTTTTT. Translating gives CASSLDNRVTGELFF.

This clone was found once. The chain couples TRBV7-9 to TRBJ2-2, with D maybe TRBD1 (7 bases). The CDR3 covers 15 residues. Germline V gene sequence: CDR1 SEHNR, CDR2 FQNEAQ (reference sequence). V gave up 5 bases and J gave up 5 bases, with 15 bases separating them. The CDR3 loop is CASSGRDSGTGELFF. The CDR3 DNA reads TGTGCCAGCAGCGGAAGGGACAGCGGGACCGGGGAGCTGTTTTTT.

The chain carries TRBV5-4 and TRBJ2-1; D is undetermined. The CDR3 consists of 13 residues. The germline gives CDR1 SGHNT, CDR2 YYREEE (reference sequence). Trimming removed 1 base from V and 5 bases from J, with 7 bases in between. The CDR3 DNA reads TGTGCCAGCAGCTTGTCGTCAGACAATGAGCAGTTCTTC. It encodes CASSLSSDNEQFF.

This chain joins TRBV5-1 and TRBJ2-1; 9 bases line up with TRBD2. Looked up from germline, CDR1 is SGHRS and CDR2 is YFSETQ. This CDR3 has 15 residues. V lost 4 bases and J lost 5; bases outside the gene matches: 7. CDR3 sequence: CASSVGLAGNNEQFF. DNA for the CDR3: TGCGCCAGCAGCGTCGGCCTAGCGGGGAACAATGAGCAGTTCTTC.

The gene calls are TRBV6-1 and TRBJ2-5, with D perhaps assigned TRBD1 or TRBD2 (5 bases each). The end of the DNA aligns better with TRBJ2-7, so the J call may be wrong. There are 14 residues in the CDR3. The germline gives CDR1 MNHNS, CDR2 SASEGT. The CDR3 sequence: CASSGPGRIYEQYF. The CDR3 DNA sequence: TGTGCCAGCAGTGGACCGGGACGGATCTACGAGCAGTACTTC.

The chain links TRBV25-1 to TRBJ2-3; D not resolved. This CDR3 spans 14 amino acids. V dropped 1 base and J dropped 2 bases, with 7 bases sitting between them. In germline, CDR1 is MGHDK, CDR2 SYGVNS. This CDR3 reads CASSESAHTDTQYF. The CDR3 DNA is TGTGCCAGCAGTGAATCGGCTCACACAGATACGCAGTATTTT.

This chain uses TRBV19 with TRBJ2-1; TRBD2 is a possible D gene (6 bases). The CDR3 has 15 residues. Between the trimmed V and J ends, which lost 3 bases and 4 bases, there was a span of 13 bases. Germline V lookup: CDR1 LNHDA, CDR2 SQIVND (reference sequence). CDR3 region: CASSIGGGRYNEQFF. DNA of the CDR3: TGTGCCAGTAGTATTGGGGGAGGAAGATACAATGAGCAGTTCTTC.

The gene calls are TRBV6-4 and TRBJ2-5, with D possibly matching TRBD2 (7 bases). The CDR3 totals 13 residues. The germline gives CDR1 MRHNA, CDR2 SNTAGT. Trimming pared 4 bases from V and 5 bases from J, leaving 11 bases between. CDR3: CASSAQGGETQYF. The CDR3 DNA reads as TGTGCCAGCAGTGCACAGGGAGGGGAGACCCAGTACTTC.

This chain joins TRBV19 and TRBJ1-5, with D perhaps matching TRBD1 (5 bases). The CDR3 consists of 14 residues. From germline, CDR1 is LNHDA and CDR2 SQIVND (reference sequence). Trimming removed 3 bases from V and 9 bases from J, with 15 bases in between. Here the CDR3 reads CASSIEPGLAPQHF. CDR3 in DNA: TGTGCCAGTAGTATCGAACCGGGGCTGGCGCCCCAGCATTTT.

The chain combines TRBV2 with TRBJ2-2; maybe TRBD2 (6 bases). Trimming cost V 6 bases and J 5 bases, with 13 bases left between them. In germline, CDR1 is SNHLY, CDR2 FYNNEI. The CDR3 is made up of 14 amino acids. The CDR3 sequence: CASRASDSTGELFF. CDR3 nucleotides: TGTGCCAGCAGAGCTAGCGATTCTACCGGGGAGCTGTTTTTT.

The V gene is TRBV10-2, the J gene TRBJ1-1; D is undetermined. In germline, CDR1 is WSHSY, CDR2 SAAADI. V gave up 8 bases and J gave up 3 bases, with 4 bases separating them. The CDR3 contains 10 residues. CDR3 coding DNA: TGCGCCAGCGGGCACACTGAAGCTTTCTTT. This encodes CASGHTEAFF.

This clone was seen only once. This chain joins TRBV19 and TRBJ2-7; the D gene could be TRBD1 or TRBD2 (5 bases each). V was shortened by 6 bases and J by 6 bases, with 21 bases between the two germline ends. In germline, CDR1 is LNHDA, CDR2 SQIVND (reference sequence). The CDR3 totals 15 residues. The CDR3 sequence is CASSPPGSWAGEQYF. DNA for the CDR3: TGTGCCAGTAGCCCTCCAGGGTCATGGGCGGGCGAGCAGTACTTC.